These T cell receptor beta chains were read from a single sample in a study of T cell responses to AZD1222 COVID-19 vaccine. Assay used: immunoSEQ multiplex PCR; TCRdb lists only in-frame clones, some missing. The sample holds 120,000 or so clones, about 86% seen once. Source: peripheral blood, taken 28 days after the second AZD1222 dose. These TCRs come from an adult who received the AZD1222 COVID-19 vaccine. CDR3s include the opening cysteine and the closing phenylalanine or tryptophan.

>TRBV16|TRBJ1-4
CASSHNRDGKLFF
>TRBV20-1|TRBJ1-5
CSATDQWEFNQPQHF
>TRBV29-1|TRBJ1-4
CSVVQRPAGEKLFF
>TRBV5-4|TRBJ2-5
CASSLFVGLAGVGQETQYF
>TRBV9|TRBJ1-4
CASSPRFRGRGSNEKLFF
>TRBV12-3/TRBV12-4|TRBJ2-7
CASSQEAGGPLYF
>TRBV19|TRBJ2-3
CASSPVRADTQYF
>TRBV19|TRBJ1-5
CATTPGVSNQPQHF
>TRBV13|TRBJ2-5
CASSARGQGVETQYF
>TRBV7-6|TRBJ1-2
CASSQGGIGPAGYTF
>TRBV15|TRBJ1-6
CATSRGGTGSPLHF
>TRBV28|TRBJ1-2
CASSLFAGADYGYTF
>TRBV19|TRBJ2-7
CASSRLAETYEQYF
>TRBV27|TRBJ1-3
CASSITPPWGLFGNTIYF
>TRBV3-1/TRBV3-2|TRBJ2-7
CASSQEYEQYF
>TRBV11-3|TRBJ1-6
CASSFDLNSPLHF
>TRBV2|TRBJ2-4
CASSDPGLAGEVNIQYF
>TRBV19|TRBJ1-4
CASSGIVATNEKLFF
>TRBV6-5|TRBJ1-5
CASSGTANQPQHF
>TRBV11-1|TRBJ2-1
CASSLDRGTYNEQFF
>TRBV18|TRBJ2-3
CASSPGGRTDTQYF
>TRBV20-1|TRBJ1-6
CSASPPSGTAGNSPLHF
>TRBV9|TRBJ2-1
CASSAASGGIYNEQFF
>TRBV30|TRBJ1-1
CAWSRAGRYTEAFF
>TRBV6-1|TRBJ2-7
CASSERLVSYEQYF
>TRBV25-1|TRBJ2-2
CASSGTSAGELFF
>TRBV5-1|TRBJ1-6
CASRWDRDGNSPLHF
>TRBV7-6|TRBJ2-5
CASSPEVSGVTEETQYF
>TRBV12-3/TRBV12-4|TRBJ1-1
CASSLQENTEAFF
>TRBV3-1/TRBV3-2|TRBJ1-2
CASSQDLGFYGYTF
>TRBV10-3|TRBJ1-5
CAISPDIGNQPQHF